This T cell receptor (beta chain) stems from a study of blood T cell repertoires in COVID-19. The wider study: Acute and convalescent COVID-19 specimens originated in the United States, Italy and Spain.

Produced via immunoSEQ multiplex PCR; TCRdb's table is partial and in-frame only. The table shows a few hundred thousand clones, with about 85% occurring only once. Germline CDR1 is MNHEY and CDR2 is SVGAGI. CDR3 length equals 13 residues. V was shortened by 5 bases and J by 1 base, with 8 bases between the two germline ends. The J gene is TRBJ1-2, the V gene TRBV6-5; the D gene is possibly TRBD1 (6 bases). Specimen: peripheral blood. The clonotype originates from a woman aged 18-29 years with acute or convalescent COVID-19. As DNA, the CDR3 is TGTGCCAGCAGTCTCAGGGGTAACTATGGCTACACCTTC. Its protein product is CASSLRGNYGYTF.